A selection of T cell receptor beta chains follows, all from one sample in a study of blood T cell repertoires in COVID-19. TCRdb's copy holds only in-frame clones and misses some; the assay was immunoSEQ multiplex PCR. The sample records 290,000 or so clones, roughly 86% being singletons. The sequencing sample was made of PBMCs or T cells enriched from blood (not recorded which). These receptors all come from a woman under 30 who had recovered from COVID-19. The CDR3 runs from the conserved cysteine through the conserved F or W. Each record gives: CDR3 length, V gene, clone size, D gene, J gene, CDR3 DNA, CDR3 protein. The D gene is left open where the match is weak. Clone size appears in some rows only: once, few, many, or a class for an expanded clone.

16	TRBV4-3	few	-	TRBJ1-4	TGCGCCAGCAGCCAAGCAATCATTGCAACTAATGAAAAACTGTTTTTT	CASSQAIIATNEKLFF
13	TRBV12-5	-	-	TRBJ2-7	TGTGCTAGTGGTTTGGGACAGAACTACGAGCAGTACTTC	CASGLGQNYEQYF
15	TRBV6-6	-	TRBD1	TRBJ1-4	TGTGCCAGCAGTGAGATGACAGGGGGCTGGGAAAAACTGTTTTTT	CASSEMTGGWEKLFF
13	TRBV14	-	TRBD1	TRBJ2-7	TGTGCCAGCAGACTTACAGGGGCCTACGAGCAGTACTTC	CASRLTGAYEQYF
11	TRBV10-1	-	-	TRBJ2-7	TGCGCCAGCCCGAGACACTGCGAGCAGTACTTC	CASPRHCEQYF
15	TRBV5-5	-	TRBD2	TRBJ2-3	TGTGCCAGCAGCTGGGGGAGCGGGAACACAGATACGCAGTATTTT	CASSWGSGNTDTQYF
15	TRBV29-1	-	TRBD1	TRBJ1-1	TGCAGCGTTGAGGGGACAGGGGGACGGAACACTGAAGCTTTCTTT	CSVEGTGGRNTEAFF
16	TRBV29-1	-	TRBD1	TRBJ1-2	TGCAGCGTTGTTAGGAGGTGGGGACAGGGTCTCTATGGCTACACCTTC	CSVVRRWGQGLYGYTF
16	TRBV6-5	-	TRBD2	TRBJ2-1	TGTGCCAGCAGTTACGGCCTGGGGACTAGCTACAATGAGCAGTTCTTC	CASSYGLGTSYNEQFF
15	TRBV5-1	-	-	TRBJ1-1	TGCGCCAGCAGCTTGGGGACAGACTTTAGCACTGAAGCTTTCTTT	CASSLGTDFSTEAFF